This T cell receptor beta chain originates from a study of T cell responses to AZD1222 COVID-19 vaccine. Study-level findings and limits: White British people made up most donors, females outnumbered males, and clonal diversity was possibly underestimated.

Remarks on this clone: What it recognizes is unknown.

Pooled samples include second doses given at about 4 or 12 weeks. Trimming left V 0 bases short and J 4 bases short, with 11 bases between. The CDR3 totals 15 residues. Germline CDR1 is SGHRS and CDR2 is YFSETQ. Repertoires were generated with immunoSEQ multiplex PCR, while TCRdb's copy carries only in-frame clones and drops some. The sample contains approximately 100,000 clones, about 85% of which appear only once. This chain joins TRBV5-1 and TRBJ1-3, with D perhaps TRBD1 (5 bases). The origin of this receptor is an adult who received the AZD1222 COVID-19 vaccine. Sequences were derived from peripheral blood, sampled 28 days after the second AZD1222 dose. The CDR3 sequence is CASSLEWTNGNTIYF. The CDR3 DNA is TGCGCCAGCAGCTTGGAATGGACAAACGGAAACACCATATATTTT.